This T cell receptor (beta chain) was recovered during a study of early T cells in non-severe SARS-CoV-2 infection. In the study overall: Chains were not paired, and sequencing was done on bulk RNA from unsorted whole blood.

Concerning this clonotype: The antigen is undetermined.

Study-level points and caveats: VDJdb-based matching was biased toward anti-spike CD8 responses and missed private and CD4 specificities.

Individual cDNA molecules were tagged with unique molecular identifiers. From the 5' RACE reads, TCRdb called clonotypes with MiXCR, one entry per CDR3 protein. The repertoire holds around 70,000 distinct CDR3 sequences, 15% to 19% seen once, with 10% to 15% in the top ten. Trimming pared 0 bases from V and 6 bases from J, leaving 14 bases between. CDR1 and CDR2 from the germline V gene are GTSNPN and SVGIG (reference sequence). The CDR3 is 14 amino acids. The origin of this receptor is an adult who was a healthcare worker with PCR-confirmed SARS-CoV-2 infection or an uninfected control (not recorded which). Input material: whole blood. The chain is built from TRBV30 and TRBJ1-1; D not certain. CDR3 in amino acids: CAWSVRVELAEAFF. CDR3 DNA: TGTGCCTGGAGTGTTCGGGTGGAACTGGCTGAAGCTTTCTTT.